One and the same sample provided the 32 T cell receptor beta chains below, sequenced in a study of blood T cell repertoires in COVID-19. Sequencing used immunoSEQ multiplex PCR; TCRdb keeps in-frame clones, though not all of them. The sample has about 130,000 clones; 70% to 90% are singletons. Input material: peripheral blood. These TCRs come from a human donor in a cohort sampled during active COVID-19.

This clone showed up just a few times. This chain connects TRBV7-8 to TRBJ1-5; 7 bases are shared with TRBD1. J was trimmed by 2 bases and V by 4 bases; bases with no gene match: 8. CDR1 SGHVS and CDR2 FQNEAQ come from the germline V gene. CDR3 length equals 16 residues. The DNA of the CDR3 is TGTGCCAGCAGCTCCAGGGGGAGGAGGGGCAATCAGCCCCAGCATTTT. Translating gives CASSSRGRRGNQPQHF.

The genes are TRBV2 and TRBJ2-7, with D possibly being TRBD1 (5 bases). Per the germline V gene, CDR1 is SNHLY and CDR2 is FYNNEI. This CDR3 region has 14 residues. Between the trimmed V and J ends, which lost 3 bases and 2 bases, there was a span of 11 bases. CDR3 sequence: CASSETAPAYEQYF. The CDR3 DNA sequence: TGTGCCAGCAGTGAGACAGCGCCGGCCTACGAGCAGTACTTC.

This clone was observed once. J is TRBJ1-1 and V is TRBV2; 9 bases map to TRBD1. V lost 10 bases to trimming and J lost 4 bases; unmatched junction nucleotides: 10. The germline gives CDR1 SNHLY, CDR2 FYNNEI. This CDR3 is built from 14 residues. In DNA form, the CDR3 reads TGTGCCACCCCCGGCGGACAGGGGATCACTGAAGCTTTCTTT. Encoded protein: CATPGGQGITEAFF. Full variable domain (remainder filled in from reference TRBV2 and TRBJ1-1): EPEVTQTPSHQVTQMGQEVILRCVPISNHLYFYWYRQILGQKVEFLVSFYNNEISEKSEIFDDQFSVERPDGSNFTLKIRSTKLEDSAMYFCATPGGQGITEAFFGQGTRLTVV.

This rearrangement joins TRBV6-6 to TRBJ1-2, with D tentatively TRBD1 (5 bases). Trimming removed 2 bases from V and 10 bases from J, with 17 bases in between. CDR3 length: 14 residues. From germline, CDR1 is MNHNY and CDR2 SVGAGI (reference sequence). The CDR3 spells CASSYTGTIADYTF. The CDR3 DNA reads TGTGCCAGCAGTTACACCGGGACTATAGCTGACTACACCTTC.

Note on this clone: The same CDR3 is also encoded by other DNA sequences in this sample. This rearrangement joins TRBV18 to TRBJ1-2; 8 bases agree with TRBD1. Germline lookup yields CDR1 KGHSH and CDR2 LQKENI. Trimming took 0 bases from V and 0 from J; bases not matched to a gene: 3. CDR3 length: 16 residues. For the CDR3, the DNA is TGTGCCAGCTCACCACCAGGACAGGGCGCTAACTATGGCTACACCTTC. Translation gives CASSPPGQGANYGYTF.

The chain combines TRBV10-3 with TRBJ2-7; 8 bases map to TRBD1. The V gene's germline CDR1 is ENHRY and CDR2 SYGVKD. V was clipped by 4 bases and J by 0 bases; unmatched bases: 11. The CDR3 spans 17 residues. CDR3 amino acids: CAISAKMGQEVSYEQYF. The CDR3 region has the DNA TGTGCCATCAGTGCCAAGATGGGACAGGAAGTCTCCTACGAGCAGTACTTC.

V gene TRBV28 combines with J gene TRBJ1-2; D is possibly TRBD1 (6 bases). CDR1 MDHEN and CDR2 SYDVKM come from the germline V gene. The V end was cut by 9 bases, the J end by 5 bases, with 10 bases between. The CDR3 loop spans 11 amino acids. The CDR3 protein is CASGQPYGYTF. CDR3 in DNA: TGTGCCAGTGGACAGCCTTATGGCTACACCTTC.

This rearrangement joins TRBV6-4 to TRBJ2-2; weak D call: TRBD2 (7 bases). The germline V gene encodes CDR1 MRHNA and CDR2 SNTAGT. There are 14 residues in the CDR3. V shed 4 bases and J shed 5 bases, with 11 bases lying between them. The DNA of the CDR3 is TGTGCCAGCAGTGTTGAGGGGGGGACCGGGGAGCTGTTTTTT. It translates to CASSVEGGTGELFF.

This chain connects TRBV10-3 to TRBJ2-3, with TRBD2 identical over 7 bases. CDR3 length equals 14 residues. Losses at the gene ends were 2 bases for V and 5 bases for J; bases not matched to a gene: 4. Germline V gives CDR1 ENHRY, CDR2 SYGVKD. CDR3 region: CAISEDREEDTQYF. The DNA for the CDR3 is TGTGCCATCAGTGAGGACCGGGAGGAAGATACGCAGTATTTT.

DNA of the CDR3: TGTGCCATCAGGGAAGGGACAGGGGGCACAGATACGCAGTATTTT. It yields the protein CAIREGTGGTDTQYF. This chain links TRBV10-3 with TRBJ2-3; TRBD1 matches at 10 bases. Trimming removed 6 bases from V and 1 base from J; junction bases left unmatched: 4. This CDR3 spans 15 amino acids. Per germline, CDR1 ENHRY and CDR2 SYGVKD.

The chain couples TRBV7-8 to TRBJ1-4; no clear D gene. The CDR3 runs 11 residues. The ends were cut back, 5 bases at V and 8 bases at J, with 6 bases in the middle. Germline CDR1 and CDR2: SGHVS and FQNEAQ. In nucleotides, the CDR3 is TGTGCCAGCAGCCCGGGGGAAAAACTGTTTTTT. Translated: CASSPGEKLFF.

The chain recombines TRBV5-5 with TRBJ2-7, with 8 nucleotides matching TRBD1. CDR1 and CDR2 (germline): SGHKS, YYEKEE (reference sequence). The CDR3 spans 15 residues. Trimming at V came to 4 bases and at J to 2 bases, leaving 8 bases not matched to a gene. The CDR3 region has the DNA TGTGCCAGCAGCAAACCGGGACAGGCCCCCTACGAGCAGTACTTC. Amino acids: CASSKPGQAPYEQYF.

This clone was detected only once. Compared with germline, one end of the junction differs, possibly owing to a read error. The CDR3 sequence: CASSSPTGVISGANVLAF. CDR3 sequence (DNA): TGTGCCAGCAGCTCACCTACAGGGGTAATATCAGGGGCCAACGTCCTGGCTTTC. This chain uses TRBV7-6 with TRBJ2-6, with 7 bases aligning to TRBD1. CDR1 and CDR2 (germline): SGHVS, FNYEAQ. The CDR3 runs 18 residues.

The CDR3: CASSLTGQVNTEAFF. The CDR3, as DNA: TGTGCCAGCAGCTTAACCGGACAGGTGAACACTGAAGCTTTCTTT. The V gene is TRBV11-2, the J gene TRBJ1-1; 7 bases line up with TRBD1. V shed 2 bases and J 0 bases; nucleotides not matched to a gene: 3. The CDR3 is 15 amino acids. Germline CDR1 SGHAT, CDR2 FQNNGV.

This chain joins TRBV2 and TRBJ1-6; TRBD1 is a possible D gene (5 bases). The CDR3 loop spans 12 amino acids. Trimming removed 6 bases at V and 10 bases at J, with 10 bases between. Germline V lookup: CDR1 SNHLY, CDR2 FYNNEI. The CDR3 DNA follows: TGTGCCAGCAGACCCACAGGATCACCCCTCCACTTT. This codes for CASRPTGSPLHF.

The V and J genes are TRBV6-5 and TRBJ1-2, with D possibly being TRBD1 (6 bases). The germline gives CDR1 MNHEY, CDR2 SVGAGI. This CDR3 has 14 residues. V was cut by 2 bases and J by 7 bases, with 14 bases left in between. CDR3 sequence (DNA): TGTGCCAGCAGTTACGGACAGCGGGAGTCTGGCTACACCTTC. As protein: CASSYGQRESGYTF.

This rearrangement joins TRBV19 to TRBJ2-6; TRBD2 is a possible D gene (5 bases). Germline V gene data show CDR1 as LNHDA and CDR2 as SQIVND (reference sequence). V was pared by 3 bases and J by 6 bases, with 12 bases between. The CDR3 length is 15 residues. The CDR3 reads CASSIGLSQANVLTF. Written as DNA, the CDR3 is TGTGCCAGTAGTATTGGACTGTCCCAGGCCAACGTCCTGACTTTC.

The rearrangement joins TRBV3-1 (or the pseudogene TRBV3-2) to TRBJ2-1, with a possible D match to TRBD2 (7 bases). Germline CDR1 LGHDT, CDR2 YNNKEL (reference sequence). CDR3 length: 16 residues. V was pared by 4 bases and J by 2 bases, with 15 bases between. CDR3 residues: CASSRMVGGPYNEQFF. CDR3 nucleotides: TGTGCCAGCAGCCGGATGGTGGGGGGGCCCTACAATGAGCAGTTCTTC.

The CDR3 spells CASSPTGVGYTF. DNA for the CDR3: TGTGCCAGCAGTCCGACAGGGGTGGGCTACACCTTC. V usage is TRBV6-6 and J usage is TRBJ1-2, with 8 bases that match TRBD1. Germline V gene data show CDR1 as MNHNY and CDR2 as SVGAGI (reference sequence). Trimming cost V 5 bases and J 8 bases; bases outside gene matches: 4. The CDR3 has 12 residues.

The genes are TRBV3-1 (or the pseudogene TRBV3-2) and TRBJ2-7; TRBD1 aligns across 8 bases. With V trimmed by 2 bases and J by 2 bases, 5 bases remained unmatched. The germline V gene has CDR1 LGHDT and CDR2 YNNKEL (reference sequence). CDR3 length equals 15 residues. This chain's CDR3 is CASSQQDRATYEQYF. The CDR3 DNA reads TGTGCCAGCAGCCAACAGGACAGGGCCACCTACGAGCAGTACTTC.

This chain's CDR3 is CASSALGGPGAYNEQFF. The CDR3 bases are TGTGCCAGCAGTGCCCTAGGGGGCCCCGGGGCCTACAATGAGCAGTTCTTC. This chain joins TRBV6-4 and TRBJ2-1; 7 positions agree with TRBD1. The germline CDR1 and CDR2 sequences are MRHNA and SNTAGT. This CDR3 has 17 amino acids. J was trimmed by 2 bases and V by 4 bases; bases with no gene match: 11.

The CDR3 DNA follows: TGTGCCAGCAGTGAAGATCGAGGGCACGAAGAAAAACTGTTTTTT. Translating it yields CASSEDRGHEEKLFF. V is TRBV2 and J is TRBJ1-4; D is unresolved. The CDR3 extends over 15 amino acids. Germline values: CDR1 SNHLY, CDR2 FYNNEI. The V end lost 1 base, the J end lost 8 bases, and 14 bases lay between the germline ends.

The chain recombines TRBV27 with TRBJ1-6, with D possibly matching TRBD1 (5 bases). The CDR3 sequence is 15 residues long. Germline values: CDR1 MNHEY, CDR2 SMNVEV (reference sequence). Between the trimmed V and J ends, which lost 5 bases and 2 bases, there was a span of 10 bases. The CDR3 spells CASSAGAAYNSPLHF. The DNA of the CDR3 is TGTGCCAGCAGTGCTGGGGCGGCCTATAATTCACCCCTCCACTTT.

CDR3 residues: CASRGYNEQFF. The CDR3 DNA is TGTGCCAGCCGGGGTTACAATGAGCAGTTCTTC. This chain uses TRBV6-6 with TRBJ2-1, with D possibly being TRBD2 (5 bases). Germline CDR1 MNHNY, CDR2 SVGAGI (reference sequence). V was cut by 8 bases and J by 4 bases, with 6 bases left in between. The CDR3 runs to 11 residues.

V is TRBV2 and J is TRBJ1-1, with a possible D match to TRBD1 (6 bases). Germline V CDR1 and CDR2: SNHLY, FYNNEI. This CDR3 has 16 residues. The V end was cut by 5 bases, the J end by 3 bases, with 19 bases between. In DNA form, the CDR3 reads TGTGCCAGCAGTACAGGGTCCCCTTTGTTGCACACTGAAGCTTTCTTT. Its protein is CASSTGSPLLHTEAFF.

V gene TRBV27 combines with J gene TRBJ1-5; 7 bases agree with TRBD1. The CDR3 loop spans 15 amino acids. CDR1 is MNHEY, CDR2 SMNVEV, per germline (reference sequence). The V segment lost 4 bases and the J segment 6 bases; nucleotides outside the gene matches: 9. The CDR3 reads CASSWIRTGGQPQHF. The CDR3 region has the DNA TGTGCCAGCAGTTGGATAAGGACAGGTGGTCAGCCCCAGCATTTT.

This sequence joins TRBV12-3 or TRBV12-4 and TRBJ1-1, with no clear D. Trimming pared 8 bases from V and 2 bases from J, leaving 9 bases between. This CDR3 has 12 residues. This chain's CDR3 is CASQQSNTEAFF. The CDR3 nucleotides read TGTGCCAGCCAACAGTCAAACACTGAAGCTTTCTTT.

The chain has TRBV5-4 and TRBJ2-2, with D possibly matching TRBD2 (6 bases). V lost 2 bases and J 2 bases, leaving 13 bases between the germline ends. From germline, CDR1 is SGHNT and CDR2 YYREEE (reference sequence). This CDR3 comprises 16 residues. The CDR3 nucleotides are TGTGCCAGCAGCTTTTATACTAGCAGTAACACCGGGGAGCTGTTTTTT. Translated, it gives CASSFYTSSNTGELFF. Full variable domain (outside the CDR3, taken from reference TRBV5-4 and TRBJ2-2): ETGVTQSPTHLIKTRGQQVTLRCSSQSGHNTVSWYQQALGQGPQFIFQYYREEENGRGNFPPRFSGLQFPNYSSELNVNALELDDSALYLCASSFYTSSNTGELFFGEGSRLTVL.

V is TRBV6-5 and J is TRBJ2-1; D perhaps matches TRBD1 (7 bases). The CDR3 extends over 12 amino acids. In germline, CDR1 is MNHEY, CDR2 SVGAGI. The V end was cut by 7 bases, the J end by 9 bases, with 13 bases between. The CDR3 protein is CASTRGRTEQFF. DNA of the CDR3: TGTGCCAGCACCAGGGGGAGGACTGAGCAGTTCTTC.

The chain is built from TRBV11-2 and TRBJ2-1; 7 bases fit TRBD1. After removal of 1 base from V and 15 bases from J, the junction contained 6 bases not matched to a gene. The CDR3 spans 12 residues. CDR1 is SGHAT, CDR2 FQNNGV, per germline. CDR3: CASSLATGERFF. The CDR3 DNA reads as TGTGCCAGCAGCTTAGCTACAGGGGAGAGGTTCTTC.

The V gene is TRBV7-9, the J gene TRBJ2-5; 10 bases are shared with TRBD2. V lost 0 bases to trimming and J lost 4 bases; unmatched junction nucleotides: 5. The CDR3 has 16 amino acids. The germline V gene has CDR1 SEHNR and CDR2 FQNEAQ (reference sequence). The CDR3 reads CASSLARASGGETQYF. DNA for the CDR3: TGTGCCAGCAGCTTAGCTCGAGCTAGCGGGGGAGAGACCCAGTACTTC.

The gene calls are TRBV5-6 and TRBJ2-3; the D gene is possibly TRBD2 (5 bases). Trimming shortened V by 2 bases and J by 1 base, and 11 bases separated the two germline ends. This CDR3 comprises 15 residues. Germline V gives CDR1 SGHDT, CDR2 YYEEEE. The CDR3 bases are TGTGCCAGCAGCTTCGAACTAGTTGGCACAGATACGCAGTATTTT. Translating it yields CASSFELVGTDTQYF. The variable domain in full, completed from reference TRBV5-6 and TRBJ2-3, reads DAGVTQSPTHLIKTRGQQVTLRCSPKSGHDTVSWYQQALGQGPQFIFQYYEEEERQRGNFPDRFSGHQFPNYSSELNVNALLLGDSALYLCASSFELVGTDTQYFGPGTRLTVL.